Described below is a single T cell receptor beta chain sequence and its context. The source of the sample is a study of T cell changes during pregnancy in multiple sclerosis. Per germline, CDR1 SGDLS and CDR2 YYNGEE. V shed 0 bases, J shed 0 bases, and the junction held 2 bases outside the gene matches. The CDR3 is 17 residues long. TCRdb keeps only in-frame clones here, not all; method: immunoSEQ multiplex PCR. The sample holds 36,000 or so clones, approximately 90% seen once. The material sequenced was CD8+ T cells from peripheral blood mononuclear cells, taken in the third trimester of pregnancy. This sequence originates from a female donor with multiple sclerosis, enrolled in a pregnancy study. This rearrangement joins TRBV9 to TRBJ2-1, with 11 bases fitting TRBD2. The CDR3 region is CASSVELAGDSYNEQFF. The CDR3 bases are TGTGCCAGCAGCGTAGAACTAGCGGGGGACTCCTACAATGAGCAGTTCTTC.